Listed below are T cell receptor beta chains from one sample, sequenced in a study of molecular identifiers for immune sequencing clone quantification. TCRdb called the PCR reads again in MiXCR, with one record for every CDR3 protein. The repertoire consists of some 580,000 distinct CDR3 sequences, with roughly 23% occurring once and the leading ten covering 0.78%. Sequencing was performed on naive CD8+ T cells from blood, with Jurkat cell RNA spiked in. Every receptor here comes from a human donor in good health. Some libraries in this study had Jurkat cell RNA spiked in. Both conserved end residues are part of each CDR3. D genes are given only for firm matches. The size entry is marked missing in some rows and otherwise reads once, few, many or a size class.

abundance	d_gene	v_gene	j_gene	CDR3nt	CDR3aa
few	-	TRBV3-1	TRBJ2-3	TGTGCCAGCAGCCACGTTCACCGGGGCACAGATACGCAGTATTTT	CASSHVHRGTDTQYF
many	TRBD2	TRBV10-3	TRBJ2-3	TGTGCCATCGCTAGCGGGACTAGCACAGATACGCAGTATTTT	CAIASGTSTDTQYF
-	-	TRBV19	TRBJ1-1	TGTGCCAGTAGTACCCCGGACAAACTTAGCATGAACACTGAAGCTTTCTTT	CASSTPDKLSMNTEAFF
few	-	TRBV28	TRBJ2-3	TGTGCCAGCAGTGCGCTCAGGGCCCGGGGCACAGATACGCAGTATTTT	CASSALRARGTDTQYF
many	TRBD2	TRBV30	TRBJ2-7	TGTGCCTGGAGTCAGGTAGCGGGGGCTAGGGAGCAGTACTTC	CAWSQVAGAREQYF
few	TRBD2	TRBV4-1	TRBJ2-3	TGCGCCAGCAGCCAAGAGGTGACATCTAGGCGGGAGGAGACAGATACGCAGTATTTT	CASSQEVTSRREETDTQYF
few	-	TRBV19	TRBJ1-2	TGTGCCAGTAGTATAATGGAGACTAACTATGGCTACACCTTC	CASSIMETNYGYTF
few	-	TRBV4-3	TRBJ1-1	TGCGCCAGCAGCCAAGATCTGGGGGAGAAGGGAACTGAAGCTTTCTTT	CASSQDLGEKGTEAFF
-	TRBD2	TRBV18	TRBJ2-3	TGTGCCAGCTCACTAAGACTAGCGAGCTCCACAGCTACGCAGTATTTT	CASSLRLASSTATQYF
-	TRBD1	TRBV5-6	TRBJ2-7	TGTGCCAGCAGCTTGGGACAGGGGATGTACGAGCAGTACTTC	CASSLGQGMYEQYF
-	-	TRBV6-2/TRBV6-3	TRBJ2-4	TGTGCCAGCAGTTACGGGGGAGACCTACTAGCCAAAAACATTCAGTACTTC	CASSYGGDLLAKNIQYF
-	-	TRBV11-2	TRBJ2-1	TGTGCCAGCAGCTTAGTGGGGAGCTCCTACAATGAGCAGTTCTTC	CASSLVGSSYNEQFF
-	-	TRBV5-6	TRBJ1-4	TGTGCCAGCAGCTTGCGCAGGGGTTCGAATACTAATGGAAAACTGTTTTTT	CASSLRRGSNTNGKLFF
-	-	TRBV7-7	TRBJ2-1	TGTGCCAGCAGCTTAGCGGTCGAGGGGGTAAATGAGCAGTTCTTC	CASSLAVEGVNEQFF
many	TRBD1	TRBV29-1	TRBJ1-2	TGCAGCGTGTTAGCAGGGGGCCTTGCGGACTATGGCTACACCTTC	CSVLAGGLADYGYTF
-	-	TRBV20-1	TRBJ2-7	TGCAGTGCCCGCCCCGGACTCTCCTACGAGCAGTACTTC	CSARPGLSYEQYF
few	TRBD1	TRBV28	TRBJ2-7	TGTGCCAGCAGTCCCTTTGTTGGGACAGGTTCCTACGAGCAGTACTTC	CASSPFVGTGSYEQYF
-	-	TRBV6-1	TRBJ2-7	TGTGCCAGCAGTGAAAAAGAGGGGACCTACGAGCAGTACTTC	CASSEKEGTYEQYF
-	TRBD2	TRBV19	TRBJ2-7	TGTGCCAGTAGTATAGTAGAGAGAGGCGGGGGGCTGCCGATTGTTTTC	CASSIVERGGGLPIVF
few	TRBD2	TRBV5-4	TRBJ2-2	TGTGCCAGCAGCTTGTCCGGGGGGGCAATTATCGGGGAGCTGTTTTTT	CASSLSGGAIIGELFF
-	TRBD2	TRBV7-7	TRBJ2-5	TGTGATAGCAGCCCCGGACTAGCGGAAGAGACCCAGTACTTC	CDSSPGLAEETQYF
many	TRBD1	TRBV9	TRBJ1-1	TGTGCCAGCAGCGTAGGGGCAGGGGGAGGGACTGAAGCTTTCTTT	CASSVGAGGGTEAFF
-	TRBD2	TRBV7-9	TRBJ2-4	TGTGCCAGCAGCAAAACAGCGGGAGAGCCCTCGGGATACATTCAGTACTTC	CASSKTAGEPSGYIQYF
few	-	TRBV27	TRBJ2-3	TGTGCCAGCAGTTACCTAGCGTATAGCACAGATACGCAGTATTTT	CASSYLAYSTDTQYF
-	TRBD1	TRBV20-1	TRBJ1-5	TGCAGTGCTGGACAGGCAAAGAATCAGCCCCAGCATTTT	CSAGQAKNQPQHF
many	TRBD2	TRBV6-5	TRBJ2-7	TGTGCCAGCAGTTACCCGGGACTAGCTGAGAGGGAGCAGTACTTC	CASSYPGLAEREQYF
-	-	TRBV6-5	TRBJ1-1	TGTGCCAGCAGAGTGGGGACTGGAGCTTTCTTT	CASRVGTGAFF
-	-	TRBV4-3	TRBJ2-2	TGCGCCAGCAGCGCTATCACAGAGAACACCGGGGAGCTGTTTTTT	CASSAITENTGELFF
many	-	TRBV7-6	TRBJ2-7	TGTGCCAGCAGCTTAGACGTAACCCCGGCGGGTCCTAAAAAGGGATTC	CASSLDVTPAGPKKGF
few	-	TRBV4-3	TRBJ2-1	TGCGCCAGCAGCCAAGATAGGAGGGTGGAGGACGATGAGCAGTTCTTC	CASSQDRRVEDDEQFF
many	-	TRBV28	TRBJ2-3	TGTGCCAGCAGTTCGTCGGGACCCAACACAGATACGCAGTATTTT	CASSSSGPNTDTQYF
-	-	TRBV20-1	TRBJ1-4	TGTAGTGCTAGAGATCCCAACAGGGTTCGGGCTAATGAGAAACTGTTTTTT	CSARDPNRVRANEKLFF
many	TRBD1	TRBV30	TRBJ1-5	TGTGCCTGGAGTGCAGACCGGACAGGCTTCAATCAGCCCCAGCATTTT	CAWSADRTGFNQPQHF
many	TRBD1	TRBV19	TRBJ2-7	TGTGCCAGTACCCCGGGACAGGGGGCCTACGAGCAGTACTTC	CASTPGQGAYEQYF
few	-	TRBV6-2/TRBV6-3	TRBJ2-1	TGTGCCAGCAGTTTAGGGTCGGTTGATGAGCAGTTCTTC	CASSLGSVDEQFF
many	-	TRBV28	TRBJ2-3	TGTGCCAGCAGTCCAAGACTGAACACAGATACGCAGTATTTT	CASSPRLNTDTQYF
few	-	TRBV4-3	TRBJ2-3	TGCGCCAGCAGCGAAGGGGTACCTAGTGGCCTGACTATCACAGATACGCAGTATTTT	CASSEGVPSGLTITDTQYF
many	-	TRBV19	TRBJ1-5	TGTGCCAGCTCCTTTTGGGAGAGGCAGCCCCAGCATTTT	CASSFWERQPQHF
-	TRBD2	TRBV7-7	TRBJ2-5	TGTGCCAGCAGCTCGGGACTAGCGGGGGGGCCGCGCGCGACCCAGTACTTC	CASSSGLAGGPRATQYF
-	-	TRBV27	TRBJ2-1	TGTGCCAGCAGTTTATCGGCGGGGCAGTCCTACAATGAGCAGTTCTTC	CASSLSAGQSYNEQFF
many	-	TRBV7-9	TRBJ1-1	TGTGCCAGCAGCTCAACCCAGGGTGGATATAGCACTGAAGCTTTCTTT	CASSSTQGGYSTEAFF
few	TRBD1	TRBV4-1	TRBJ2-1	TGCGCCAGCAGCCGGTTAATGACAGGGCTTAACAATGAGCAGTTCTTC	CASSRLMTGLNNEQFF
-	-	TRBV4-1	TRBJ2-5	TGCGCCAGCAGCCAAGCCGGGAATAGTCTGGAGACCCAGTACTTC	CASSQAGNSLETQYF
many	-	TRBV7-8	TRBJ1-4	TGTGCCAGCAGCAAACTTCCCGTTTTT	CASSKLPVF
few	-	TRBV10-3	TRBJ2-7	TGTGCCATCAGTGGGGGCTCCTACGAGCAGTACTTC	CAISGGSYEQYF
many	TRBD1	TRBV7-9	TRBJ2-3	TGTGCCAGCAGCCCATCCGCCACAGGGGGCTCCACAGATACGCAGTATTTT	CASSPSATGGSTDTQYF
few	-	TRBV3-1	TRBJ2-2	TGTGCCAGCAGCCAAGTAGGATGGTATGACTCCGGGGAGCTGTTTTTT	CASSQVGWYDSGELFF
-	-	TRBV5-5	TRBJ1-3	TGTGCCAGCAGCTTCGGGGAGAGCTCTGGAAACACCATATATTTT	CASSFGESSGNTIYF
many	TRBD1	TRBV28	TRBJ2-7	TGTGCCAGCAGCCCCCTGACAGGGGGCTCCTACGAGCAGTACTTC	CASSPLTGGSYEQYF
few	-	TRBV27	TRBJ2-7	TGTGCCAGCAGTATTGGCCCGGGACGGTACTACGAGCAGTACTTC	CASSIGPGRYYEQYF
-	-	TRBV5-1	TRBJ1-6	TGCGCCGGCCGCACCCGGACTGACTCCTATAATTCACCCCTCCACTTT	CAGRTRTDSYNSPLHF
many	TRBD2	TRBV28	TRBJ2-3	TGTGCCAGCAGACTCGGACTAGCGGGATTTGCAGATACGCAGTATTTT	CASRLGLAGFADTQYF
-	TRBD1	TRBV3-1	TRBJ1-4	TGTGCCAGCAGCCAACTAGGGGGCAGTGAAAAACTGTTTTTT	CASSQLGGSEKLFF
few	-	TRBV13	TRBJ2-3	TGTGCCAGCAGCACGGGACTGGCTAGTGCAGATACGCAGTATTTT	CASSTGLASADTQYF